This passage covers 14 T cell receptor beta chains from one sample sequenced in a study of shared clonotypes between healthy human individuals. The table came from immunoSEQ multiplex PCR; TCRdb's copy has only in-frame clones and leaves some out. Of 2 million to 2.5 million clones in the sample, 85% to 95% were seen once. The sequencing sample was made of naive CD4+ T cells from PBMCs. As for subset: CD45RA+ positively selected. The receptor source for this set is a man aged 18 to 29 in good health. Some clones in this sample may be carry-over from other donors' samples.

CDR3 amino acids: CASSTDSFEKLFF. For the CDR3, the DNA is TGCGCCAGCAGTACCGACAGCTTTGAAAAACTGTTTTTT. This sequence joins TRBV5-1 and TRBJ1-4; D is possibly TRBD1 (5 bases). The CDR3 sequence is 13 residues long. V lost 5 bases to trimming and J lost 7 bases, with 12 bases between them. CDR1 is SGHRS and CDR2 is YFSETQ in the germline V gene.

The chain is built from TRBV7-3 and TRBJ1-2; 7 bases are shared with TRBD1. The CDR3 contains 13 residues. The germline V gene encodes CDR1 SGHTA and CDR2 FQGTGA. Unmatched junction bases numbered 6, after V lost 4 bases and J lost 7 bases. CDR3 sequence (DNA): TGTGCCAGCAGCTCGGACAGGTCTCGTGGCTACACCTTC. Its translation is CASSSDRSRGYTF.

The chain carries TRBV29-1 and TRBJ2-5; TRBD2 might be the D (5 bases). Trimming left V 6 bases short and J 3 bases short, with 17 bases between. In germline, CDR1 is SQVTM, CDR2 ANQGSEA. There are 14 residues in the CDR3. CDR3 residues: CSVSIGAVKETQYF. The CDR3 nucleotides read TGCAGCGTCTCTATAGGAGCGGTTAAAGAGACCCAGTACTTC.

This chain joins TRBV6-5 and TRBJ2-7; 9 nucleotides agree with TRBD1. The junction had 4 bases not matched to a gene; V was cut back by 6 bases and J by 1 base. This CDR3 is 14 amino acids long. CDR1 MNHEY and CDR2 SVGAGI come from the germline V gene. The CDR3 DNA is TGTGCCAGCAGCATCGGGACAGGGTCCTACGAGCAGTACTTC. Encoded protein: CASSIGTGSYEQYF.

Concerning this clone: Other DNA sequences in this sample translate to the same CDR3. The chain couples TRBV27 to TRBJ2-3; no clear D gene. This CDR3 is built from 12 residues. Germline assignment: CDR1 MNHEY and CDR2 SMNVEV (reference sequence). Trimming took 5 bases from V and 1 from J, leaving 4 bases between them. The CDR3 is CASSRGTDTQYF. The CDR3 DNA follows: TGTGCCAGCAGTAGGGGCACAGATACGCAGTATTTT.

The chain links TRBV1 to TRBJ2-3; no DNA check was done on the table's D call, TRBD2. TRBV1 is flagged as a pseudogene. The CDR3 has 16 amino acids. CDR3 region: CTSSLRISGRTDTQYF. As DNA, the CDR3 is TGCACCAGCAGCTTGAGGATTAGCGGGAGGACAGATACGCAGTATTTT.

The rearrangement uses TRBV11-2 and TRBJ1-2; D not resolved. Germline V gene sequence: CDR1 SGHAT, CDR2 FQNNGV. This CDR3 is built from 17 residues. Deletions cut 2 bases from V and 5 bases from J, with 21 bases between. CDR3 sequence reads: CASSLSRRYGVPYGYTF. CDR3 nucleotides: TGTGCCAGCAGCTTATCCCGTCGTTATGGGGTTCCGTATGGCTACACCTTC.

Only one count was recorded for this clone. V is TRBV14 and J is TRBJ2-7; 8 bases align to TRBD1. The trim removed 3 bases at V and 3 bases at J, leaving 10 bases unmatched. CDR3 length: 16 residues. CDR1 and CDR2 (germline): SGHDN, FVKESK. The CDR3 is CASSHSGTGPSYEQYF. CDR3 DNA: TGTGCCAGCAGCCACTCCGGGACAGGTCCAAGCTACGAGCAGTACTTC.

This rearrangement joins TRBV6-6 to TRBJ2-4; no firm D call. The germline CDR1 and CDR2 sequences are MNHNY and SVGAGI (reference sequence). The CDR3 contains 14 residues. V dropped 6 bases and J dropped 0 bases, with 9 bases sitting between them. The CDR3 DNA sequence: TGTGCCAGCAGAACACCGTTAGCCAAAAACATTCAGTACTTC. It yields the protein CASRTPLAKNIQYF.

The V gene is TRBV25-1, the J gene TRBJ1-4; D gene unclear. The V end was cut by 1 base, the J end by 0 bases, with 3 bases between. The CDR3 is made up of 14 amino acids. Per germline, CDR1 MGHDK and CDR2 SYGVNS. This chain's CDR3 is CASSEWTTNEKLFF. CDR3 nucleotide sequence: TGTGCCAGCAGTGAATGGACAACTAATGAAAAACTGTTTTTT.

This chain connects TRBV14 to TRBJ2-7, with D unresolved. Germline CDR1 is SGHDN and CDR2 is FVKESK. This CDR3 is built from 13 residues. With 1 base removed from V and 7 bases from J, the gap between germline ends came to 11 bases. CDR3 region: CASSQGFPREQYF. Written as DNA, the CDR3 is TGTGCCAGCAGCCAAGGTTTCCCTCGGGAGCAGTACTTC.

The chain employs TRBV11-2 and TRBJ2-5, with 8 bases matching TRBD2. The CDR3 spans 15 residues. The germline V gene has CDR1 SGHAT and CDR2 FQNNGV. J was trimmed by 4 bases and V by 4 bases; bases with no gene match: 8. DNA for the CDR3: TGTGCCAGCAGCTCTGATTTAGCGGGATTAGAGACCCAGTACTTC. This gives the protein CASSSDLAGLETQYF.

This clone has only one observation. In the same sample, other DNA sequences code for this CDR3. The V and J genes are TRBV6-5 and TRBJ1-4; perhaps TRBD1 as D (5 bases). In germline, CDR1 is MNHEY, CDR2 SVGAGI. The CDR3 contains 15 residues. Trimming left V 4 bases short and J 0 bases short, with 9 bases between. The CDR3 DNA reads as TGTGCCAGCAGTTCGCAGGGAGCAACTAATGAAAAACTGTTTTTT. Translation gives CASSSQGATNEKLFF.

About this clone itself: This CDR3 is also generated by other DNA sequences in the sample. V is TRBV5-1 and J is TRBJ1-1; tentatively, D is TRBD1 (5 bases). This CDR3 has 14 residues. Between the trimmed V and J ends, which lost 0 bases and 6 bases, there was a span of 12 bases. Looked up from germline, CDR1 is SGHRS and CDR2 is YFSETQ. The CDR3 here is CASSLDRGNAEAFF. The DNA for the CDR3 is TGCGCCAGCAGCTTGGATAGGGGTAACGCTGAAGCTTTCTTT.